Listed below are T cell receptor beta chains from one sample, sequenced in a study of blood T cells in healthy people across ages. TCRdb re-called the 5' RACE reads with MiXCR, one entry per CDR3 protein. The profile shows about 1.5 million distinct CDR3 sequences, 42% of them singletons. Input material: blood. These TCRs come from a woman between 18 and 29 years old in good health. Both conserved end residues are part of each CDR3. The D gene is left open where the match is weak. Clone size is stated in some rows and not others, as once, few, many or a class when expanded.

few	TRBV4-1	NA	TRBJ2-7	CASSQDGLKGSYEQYF	TGCGCCAGCAGCCAAGATGGATTGAAGGGTTCCTACGAGCAGTACTTC
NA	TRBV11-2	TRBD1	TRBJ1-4	CASSVTGTANNEKLFF	TGTGCCAGCAGCGTAACCGGGACAGCGAACAATGAAAAACTGTTTTTT
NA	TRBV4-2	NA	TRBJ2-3	CACSQSDIHTDTQYF	TGTGCCTGCAGCCAATCGGACATACACACAGATACGCAGTATTTT
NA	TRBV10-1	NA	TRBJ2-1	CASSESGAPEQFF	TGCGCCAGCAGTGAGTCGGGTGCTCCCGAGCAGTTCTTC
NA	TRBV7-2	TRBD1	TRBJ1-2	CASNYRTGDGYTF	TGTGCCAGCAACTACCGGACAGGGGATGGCTACACCTTC
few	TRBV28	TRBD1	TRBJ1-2	CASSSGQRISGYTF	TGTGCCAGCAGCTCGGGACAGCGGATAAGTGGCTACACCTTC
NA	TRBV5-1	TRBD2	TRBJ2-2	CASKKRENTGELFF	TGCGCCAGCAAGAAGCGGGAGAACACCGGGGAGCTGTTTTTT
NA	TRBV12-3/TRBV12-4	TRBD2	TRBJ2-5	CASSLGGLAGGPYNERYF	TGTGCCAGCAGTTTAGGGGGACTAGCGGGGGGACCTTACAATGAGCGGTACTTC
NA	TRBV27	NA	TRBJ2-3	CASSFSGGGEYF	TGTGCCAGCAGTTTCTCAGGGGGAGGAGAGTATTTT
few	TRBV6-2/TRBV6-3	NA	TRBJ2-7	CASSNDPRDEQYF	TGTGCCAGCAGCAATGACCCGCGCGACGAGCAGTACTTC
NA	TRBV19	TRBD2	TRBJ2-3	CASMTSGLTDTQYF	TGTGCCAGTATGACTAGCGGGTTAACAGATACGCAGTATTTT
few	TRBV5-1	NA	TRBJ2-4	CASSPRAGLSDIQYF	TGCGCCAGCAGCCCGCGGGCCGGATTATCTGACATTCAGTACTTC
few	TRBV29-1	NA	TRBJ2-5	CSASDAGTQYF	TGCAGCGCCTCGGATGCCGGAACCCAGTACTTC
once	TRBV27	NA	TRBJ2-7	CASSLPGDPYEQYF	TGTGCCAGCAGTTTACCCGGGGACCCCTACGAGCAGTACTTC
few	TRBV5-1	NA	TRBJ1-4	CASSLGSGQGDEKLFF	NA
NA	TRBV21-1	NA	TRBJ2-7	CAIGGSPYEQYF	TGTGCCATCGGAGGCAGCCCCTACGAGCAGTACTTC
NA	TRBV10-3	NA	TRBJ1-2	CAIAAVSGQGYTF	TGTGCCATCGCGGCGGTCAGTGGTCAAGGCTACACCTTC
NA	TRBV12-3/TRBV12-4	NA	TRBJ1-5	CASALLQDQPQHF	TGTGCCAGCGCCTTACTCCAGGACCAGCCCCAGCATTTT
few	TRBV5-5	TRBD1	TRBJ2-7	CASSLLGQGYDEQYF	TGTGCCAGCAGCTTGTTGGGACAGGGGTACGACGAGCAGTACTTC
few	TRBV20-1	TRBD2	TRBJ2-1	CSAGTSGFNEQFF	TGCAGTGCTGGGACTAGCGGATTCAATGAGCAGTTCTTC
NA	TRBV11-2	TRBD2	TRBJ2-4	CASSYLAGATKNIQYF	TGTGCCAGCAGCTACTTAGCGGGAGCAACCAAAAACATTCAGTACTTC
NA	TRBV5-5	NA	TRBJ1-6	CASSLSQLNSPLHF	TGTGCCAGCAGCTTGTCACAGCTAAATTCACCCCTCCACTTT
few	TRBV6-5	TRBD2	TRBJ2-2	CASETSGRTGELFF	TGTGCCAGCGAGACTAGCGGGCGCACCGGGGAGCTGTTTTTT
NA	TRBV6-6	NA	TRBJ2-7	CASSYGRNSYEQYF	TGTGCCAGCAGTTACGGACGGAACTCCTACGAGCAGTACTTC
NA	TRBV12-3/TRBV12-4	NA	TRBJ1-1	CASSYATEAFF	TGTGCCAGCAGCTACGCCACTGAAGCTTTCTTT
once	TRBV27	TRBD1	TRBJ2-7	CATLLLKGATTFRYEQYF	TGTGCCACCTTACTTCTGAAGGGGGCCACCACCTTTCGCTACGAGCAGTACTTC
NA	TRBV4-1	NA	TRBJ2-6	CASSQDAGGANVLTF	TGCGCCAGCAGCCAAGATGCGGGTGGAGCCAACGTCCTGACTTTC
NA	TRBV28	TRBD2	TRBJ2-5	CASSLGTSGGAYETQYF	TGTGCCAGCAGTTTAGGGACTAGCGGGGGGGCTTATGAGACCCAGTACTTC
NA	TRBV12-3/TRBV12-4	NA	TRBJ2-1	CASGGGREQFF	TGTGCCAGCGGAGGGGGGAGGGAGCAGTTCTTC
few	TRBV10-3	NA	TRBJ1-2	CAIRPAGYGYTF	TGTGCCATCAGGCCGGCGGGCTATGGCTACACCTTC
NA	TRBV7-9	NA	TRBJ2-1	CASSLAPSSYSEQFF	TGTGCCAGCAGCTTAGCTCCGAGCTCCTACAGTGAGCAGTTCTTC
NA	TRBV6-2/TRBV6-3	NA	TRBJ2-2	CASSRYGSGELFF	TGTGCCAGCAGTCGTTACGGTTCCGGGGAGCTGTTTTTT
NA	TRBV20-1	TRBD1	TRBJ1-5	CSARFVPGQGAAGNQPQHF	TGCAGTGCGAGATTCGTACCGGGACAGGGGGCGGCGGGCAATCAGCCCCAGCATTTT
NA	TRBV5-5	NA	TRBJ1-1	CASSITGSSTEAFF	TGTGCCAGCAGTATTACAGGGTCTAGCACTGAAGCTTTCTTT